The clone carrying this T cell receptor beta chain has ten or more counts. Antigen specificity is unknown. The V gene's germline CDR1 is SNHLY and CDR2 FYNNEI. Trimming removed 6 bases from V and 3 bases from J, with 6 bases in between. The CDR3 contains 11 residues. The source of the sample is a study of regulatory T cells in long-lasting Graves disease. Findings and limits, study-wide: Small sample size may have lowered accuracy.

Arm-PCR of CDR3 regions with iRepertoire HTBI primers generated TCR beta libraries. In TCRdb, the multiplex PCR reads were re-called with MiXCR into one record per CDR3 protein. The sample holds 360,000 or so distinct CDR3 sequences, roughly 16% seen once. Regarding time point: newly diagnosed GD, antithyroid drugs for less than 3 months. From PBMCs, RNA was extracted and then used to make the TCR library. Another study also made use of these data, one on T cells in Graves' hyperthyroidism and ophthalmopathy.

The clonotype originates from a woman aged 18-30 years with Graves disease. This chain connects TRBV2 to TRBJ2-7, with D uncertain. The material was peripheral blood mononuclear cells (PBMCs), obtained at new diagnosis, from a patient treated with antithyroid drugs. The chain's CDR3 is CASRAGYEQYF. CDR3 in DNA: TGTGCCAGCAGGGCCGGCTACGAGCAGTACTTC.